Described below is a single T cell receptor beta chain sequence and its context. This entry is derived from a study of blood T cell repertoires in COVID-19. Study in general: Researchers got acute and convalescent COVID-19 samples from the United States, Italy and Spain. The analysed material was cDNA or gDNA that came from T cells, B-cell-depleted T cells, or PBMCs.

Original analysis: Researchers report that nucleated cell counts were estimated from reference gene primer amplification. Produced via immunoSEQ multiplex PCR; TCRdb's table is partial and in-frame only. That table supplies the V and J calls and clone size; D and trimming were determined from the DNA. The profile covers about 54,000 clones, with 91% appearing a single time and approximately 7% taken by the ten largest. The CDR3 contains 14 residues. Germline assignment: CDR1 GTSNPN and CDR2 SVGIG (reference sequence). V lost 1 base and J 6 bases, leaving 15 bases between the germline ends. The source of this sequence is an older woman with active or convalescent COVID-19. The gene calls are TRBV30 and TRBJ1-2; a weak D match, TRBD1 (6 bases). The sequenced sample consisted of peripheral blood. The DNA for the CDR3 is TGTGCCTGGAGTGAGGGGGGGTTGGGAAATGGCTACACCTTC. It codes for CAWSEGGLGNGYTF.